Given below is one TCR beta chain in context. These data originate in a study of beta chain features in type 1 diabetes. The CDR3 is 10 amino acids. The V and J ends lost 6 bases and 2 bases respectively, with 5 bases between them. From germline, CDR1 is SQVTM and CDR2 ANQGSEA. What was sequenced were expressed TCRB transcripts, since all of the isolated RNA had been reverse transcribed. For naive, central memory and regulatory T cell samples, reads averaged approximately 3.9 million. Clones were sequenced by immunoSEQ multiplex PCR, and TCRdb holds only the in-frame ones, with some missing. The sample includes around 350,000 clones, 10% to 15% seen only once; the top ten take approximately 0.015%.

The sequencing input was naive CD4+ T cells from blood. This sequence originates from a man between 18 and 29 years old in good health. The genes are TRBV29-1 and TRBJ2-7, with D hard to call. The CDR3 nucleotides read TGCAGCGTGAGAACCTACGAGCAGTACTTC. Encoded protein: CSVRTYEQYF.